This TCR beta chain originates from a study of blood T cell repertoires in COVID-19. Turning to the study itself: Samples came from the United States, Italy and Spain, spanning acute and convalescent COVID-19. From T cells, B-cell-depleted T cells, or PBMCs came the material, which was cDNA or gDNA.

The CDR3 has 15 residues. Germline V CDR1 and CDR2: LGHDT, YNNKEL (reference sequence). V gave up 1 base and J gave up 2 bases; unmatched junction bases: 3. The authors' processing: The assay estimated nucleated cells by amplifying reference gene primers. This table comes from immunoSEQ multiplex PCR, and its TCRdb copy is limited to in-frame clones, with some not included. From that table come the V and J calls and clone size; the DNA was used to work out D and trimming. The table records 70,000 to 85,000 clones, about 83% of them present only once. The sequence derives from a man of 80 years or more with active or convalescent COVID-19. Sequencing was carried out using peripheral blood. The gene calls are TRBV3-1 (or the pseudogene TRBV3-2) and TRBJ2-7; 9 bases match TRBD2. The CDR3 DNA follows: TGTGCCAGCAGCCAAGGACTAGCGGAGGCCTACGAGCAGTACTTC. Translation gives CASSQGLAEAYEQYF.